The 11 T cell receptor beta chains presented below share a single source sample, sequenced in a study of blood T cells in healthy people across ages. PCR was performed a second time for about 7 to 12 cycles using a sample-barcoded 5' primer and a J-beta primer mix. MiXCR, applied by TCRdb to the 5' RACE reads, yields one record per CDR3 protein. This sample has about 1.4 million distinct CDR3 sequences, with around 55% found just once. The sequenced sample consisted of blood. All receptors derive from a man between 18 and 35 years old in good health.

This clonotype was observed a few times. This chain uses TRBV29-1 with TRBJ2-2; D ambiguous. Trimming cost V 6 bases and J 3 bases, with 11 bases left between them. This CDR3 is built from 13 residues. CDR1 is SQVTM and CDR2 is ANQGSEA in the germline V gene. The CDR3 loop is CSVGLSDTGELFF. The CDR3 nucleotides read TGCAGCGTGGGCCTTAGTGACACCGGGGAGCTGTTTTTT.

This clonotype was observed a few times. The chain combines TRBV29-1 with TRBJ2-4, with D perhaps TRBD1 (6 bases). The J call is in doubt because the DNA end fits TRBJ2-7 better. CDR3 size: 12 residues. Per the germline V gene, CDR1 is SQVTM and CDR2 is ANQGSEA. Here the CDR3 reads CSGRDTLYEQYF. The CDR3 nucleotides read TGCAGCGGTCGGGACACCCTCTACGAGCAGTACTTC.

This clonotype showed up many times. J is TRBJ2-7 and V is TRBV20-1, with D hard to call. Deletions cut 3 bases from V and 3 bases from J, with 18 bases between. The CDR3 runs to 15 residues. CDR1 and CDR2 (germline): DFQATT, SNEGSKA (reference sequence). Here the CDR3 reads CSARPLRLAYYEQYF. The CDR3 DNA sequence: TGCAGTGCTAGGCCCCTGAGGTTGGCTTACTACGAGCAGTACTTC.

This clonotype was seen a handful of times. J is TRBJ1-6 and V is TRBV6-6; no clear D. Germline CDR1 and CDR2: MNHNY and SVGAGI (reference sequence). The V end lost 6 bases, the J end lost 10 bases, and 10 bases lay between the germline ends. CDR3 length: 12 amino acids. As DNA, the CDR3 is TGTGCCAGCAGCCTCAAGGTCTCACCCCTCCACTTT. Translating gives CASSLKVSPLHF.

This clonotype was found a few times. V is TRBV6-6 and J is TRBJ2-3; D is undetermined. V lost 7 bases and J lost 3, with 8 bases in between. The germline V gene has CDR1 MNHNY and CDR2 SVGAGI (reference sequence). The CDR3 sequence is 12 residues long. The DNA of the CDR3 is TGTGCCAGCAATCATGGGACAGATACGCAGTATTTT. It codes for CASNHGTDTQYF.

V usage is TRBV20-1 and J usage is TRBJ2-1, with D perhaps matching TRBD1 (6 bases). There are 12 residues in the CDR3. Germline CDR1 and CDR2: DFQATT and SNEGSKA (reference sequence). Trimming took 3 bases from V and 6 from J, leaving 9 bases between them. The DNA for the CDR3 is TGCAGTGCTAGCAGGGACACCAATGAGCAGTTCTTC. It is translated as CSASRDTNEQFF.

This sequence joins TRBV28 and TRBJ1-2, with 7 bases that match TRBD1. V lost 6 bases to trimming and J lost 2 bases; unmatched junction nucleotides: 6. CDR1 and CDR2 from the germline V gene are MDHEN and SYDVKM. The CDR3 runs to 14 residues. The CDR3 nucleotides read TGTGCCAGCAGGACCCCGACAGGGAACTATGGCTACACCTTC. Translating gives CASRTPTGNYGYTF.

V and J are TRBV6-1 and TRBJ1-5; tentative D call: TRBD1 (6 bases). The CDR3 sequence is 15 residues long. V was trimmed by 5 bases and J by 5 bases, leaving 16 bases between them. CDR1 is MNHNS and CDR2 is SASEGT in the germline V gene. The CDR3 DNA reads TGTGCCAGCAGTCCGGGGGCGACGGGGGATCAGCCCCAGCATTTT. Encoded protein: CASSPGATGDQPQHF.

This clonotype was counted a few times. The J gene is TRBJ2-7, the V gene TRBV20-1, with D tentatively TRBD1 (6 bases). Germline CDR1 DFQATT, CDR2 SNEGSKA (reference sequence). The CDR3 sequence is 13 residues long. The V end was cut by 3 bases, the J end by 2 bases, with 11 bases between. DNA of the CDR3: TGCAGTGCTAGGTACAGGGAAACCTACGAGCAGTACTTC. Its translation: CSARYRETYEQYF.

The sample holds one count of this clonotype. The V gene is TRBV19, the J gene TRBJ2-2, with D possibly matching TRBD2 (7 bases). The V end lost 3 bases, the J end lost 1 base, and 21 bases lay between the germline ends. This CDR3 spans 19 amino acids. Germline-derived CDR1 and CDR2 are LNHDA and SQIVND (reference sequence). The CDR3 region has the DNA TGTGCCAGTAGTATGGCCCGTGGCGGGGGCGCCTTGAACACCGGGGAGCTGTTTTTT. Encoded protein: CASSMARGGGALNTGELFF. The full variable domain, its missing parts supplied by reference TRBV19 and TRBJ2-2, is DGGITQSPKYLFRKEGQNVTLSCEQNLNHDAMYWYRQDPGQGLRLIYYSQIVNDFQKGDIAEGYSVSREKKESFPLTVTSAQKNPTAFYLCASSMARGGGALNTGELFFGEGSRLTVL.

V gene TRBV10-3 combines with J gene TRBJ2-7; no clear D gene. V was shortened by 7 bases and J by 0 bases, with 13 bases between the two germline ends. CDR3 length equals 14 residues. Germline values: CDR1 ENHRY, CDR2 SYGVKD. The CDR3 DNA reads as TGTGCCATCACTCCTAGGGAAGCCTCCTACGAGCAGTACTTC. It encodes CAITPREASYEQYF.